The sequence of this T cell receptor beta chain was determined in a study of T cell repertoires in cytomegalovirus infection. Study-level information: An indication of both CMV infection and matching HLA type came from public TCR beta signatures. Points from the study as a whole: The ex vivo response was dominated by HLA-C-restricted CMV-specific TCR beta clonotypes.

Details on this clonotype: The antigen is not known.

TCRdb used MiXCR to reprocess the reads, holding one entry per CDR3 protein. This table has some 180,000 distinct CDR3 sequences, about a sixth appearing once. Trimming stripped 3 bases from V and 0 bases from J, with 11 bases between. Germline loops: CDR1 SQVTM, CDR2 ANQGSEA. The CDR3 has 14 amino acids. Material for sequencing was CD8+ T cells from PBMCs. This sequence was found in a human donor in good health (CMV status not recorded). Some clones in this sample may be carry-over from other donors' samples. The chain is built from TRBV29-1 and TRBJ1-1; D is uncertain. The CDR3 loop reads CSVEAQGLNTEAFF. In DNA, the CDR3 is TGCAGCGTTGAGGCACAAGGACTGAACACTGAAGCTTTCTTT.